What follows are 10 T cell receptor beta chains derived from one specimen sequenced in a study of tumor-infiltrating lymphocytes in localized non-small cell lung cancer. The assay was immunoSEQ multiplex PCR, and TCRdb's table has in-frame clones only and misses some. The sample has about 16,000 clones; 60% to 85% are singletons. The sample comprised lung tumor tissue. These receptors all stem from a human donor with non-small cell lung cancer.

DNA of the CDR3: TGTGCCAGTAGTATAGGGACAGAGATCCACGAGCAGTACTTC. Translating gives CASSIGTEIHEQYF. The genes are TRBV19 and TRBJ2-7; D perhaps matches TRBD1 (6 bases). Germline V gene sequence: CDR1 LNHDA, CDR2 SQIVND (reference sequence). This CDR3 comprises 14 residues. Trimming took off 1 base at V and 5 bases at J, with 12 bases between the two ends.

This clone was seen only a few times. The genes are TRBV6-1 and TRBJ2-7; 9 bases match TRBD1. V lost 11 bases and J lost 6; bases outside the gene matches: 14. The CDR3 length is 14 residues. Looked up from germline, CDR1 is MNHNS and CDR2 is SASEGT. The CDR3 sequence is CALRSGTGHGEQYF. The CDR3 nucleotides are TGTGCCCTCCGGTCCGGGACAGGGCATGGCGAGCAGTACTTC.

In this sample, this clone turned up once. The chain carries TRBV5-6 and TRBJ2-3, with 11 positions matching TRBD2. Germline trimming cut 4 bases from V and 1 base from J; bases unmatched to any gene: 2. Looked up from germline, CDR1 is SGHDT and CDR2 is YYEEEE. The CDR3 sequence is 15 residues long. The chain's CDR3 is CASSPTSGGTDTQYF. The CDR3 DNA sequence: TGTGCCAGCAGCCCGACTAGCGGGGGCACAGATACGCAGTATTTT.

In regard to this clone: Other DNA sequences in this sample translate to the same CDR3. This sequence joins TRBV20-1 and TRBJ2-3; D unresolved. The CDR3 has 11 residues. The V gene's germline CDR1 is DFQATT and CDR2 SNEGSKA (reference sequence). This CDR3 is CSALSTDTQYF. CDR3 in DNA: TGCAGCGCATTGAGCACAGATACGCAGTATTTT.

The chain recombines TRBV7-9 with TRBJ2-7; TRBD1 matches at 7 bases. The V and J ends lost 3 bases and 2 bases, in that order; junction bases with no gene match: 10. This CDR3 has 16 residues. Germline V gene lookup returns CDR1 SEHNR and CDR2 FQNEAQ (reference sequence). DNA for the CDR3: TGTGCCAGCAGCTTTTCCGTGGACAGGAACCCCTACGAGCAGTACTTC. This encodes CASSFSVDRNPYEQYF.

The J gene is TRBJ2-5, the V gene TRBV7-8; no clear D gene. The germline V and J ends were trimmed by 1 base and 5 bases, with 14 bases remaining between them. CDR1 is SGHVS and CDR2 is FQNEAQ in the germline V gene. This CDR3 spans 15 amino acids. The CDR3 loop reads CASSLEAGFGETQYF. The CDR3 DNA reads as TGTGCCAGCAGCTTAGAAGCCGGCTTTGGGGAGACCCAGTACTTC.

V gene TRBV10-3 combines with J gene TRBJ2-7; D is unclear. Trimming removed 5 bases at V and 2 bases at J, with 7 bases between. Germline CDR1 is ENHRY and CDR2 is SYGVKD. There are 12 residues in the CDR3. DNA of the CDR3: TGTGCCATCAGTCCAACCCCCTACGAGCAGTACTTC. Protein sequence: CAISPTPYEQYF.

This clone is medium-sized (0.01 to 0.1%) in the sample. The CDR3 spells CASSENAGTGGHEQYF. The CDR3 DNA is TGTGCCAGCAGTGAAAATGCCGGGACAGGGGGCCACGAGCAGTACTTC. The V and J genes are TRBV6-1 and TRBJ2-7; 12 nucleotides match TRBD1. The CDR3 spans 16 residues. The V gene's germline CDR1 is MNHNS and CDR2 SASEGT. The ends lost 2 bases at V and 5 bases at J; junction bases unmatched: 7.

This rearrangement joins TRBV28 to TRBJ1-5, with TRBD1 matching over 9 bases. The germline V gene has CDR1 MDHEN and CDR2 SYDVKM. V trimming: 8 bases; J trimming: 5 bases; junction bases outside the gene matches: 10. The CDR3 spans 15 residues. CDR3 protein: CASYGTGMRDQPQHF. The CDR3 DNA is TGTGCCAGCTATGGGACAGGGATGAGAGATCAGCCCCAGCATTTT.

In nucleotides, the CDR3 is TGCGCCAGCAGCCAAATCCAGGGAGCCAACGAGCAGTACTTC. It yields the protein CASSQIQGANEQYF. This chain joins TRBV4-1 and TRBJ2-7; D might be TRBD1 or TRBD2, each matching 5 bases. Germline V gene data show CDR1 as MGHRA and CDR2 as YSYEKL. There are 14 residues in the CDR3. Trimming shortened V by 2 bases and J by 5 bases, and 13 bases separated the two germline ends.